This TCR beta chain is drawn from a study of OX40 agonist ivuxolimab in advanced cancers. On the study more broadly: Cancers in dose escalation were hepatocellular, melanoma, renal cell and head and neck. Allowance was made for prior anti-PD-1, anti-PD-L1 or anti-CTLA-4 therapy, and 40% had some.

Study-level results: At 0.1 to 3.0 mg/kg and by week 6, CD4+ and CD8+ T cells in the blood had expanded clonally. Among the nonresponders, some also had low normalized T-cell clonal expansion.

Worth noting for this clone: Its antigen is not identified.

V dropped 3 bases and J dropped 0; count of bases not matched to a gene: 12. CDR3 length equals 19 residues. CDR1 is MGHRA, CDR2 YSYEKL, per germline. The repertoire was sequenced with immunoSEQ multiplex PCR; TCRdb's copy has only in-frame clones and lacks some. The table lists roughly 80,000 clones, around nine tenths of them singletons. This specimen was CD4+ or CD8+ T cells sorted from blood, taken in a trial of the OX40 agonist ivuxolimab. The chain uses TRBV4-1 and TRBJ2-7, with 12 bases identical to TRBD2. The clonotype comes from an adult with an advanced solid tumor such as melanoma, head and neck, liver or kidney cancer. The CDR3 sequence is CASSQIPRASGRGSYEQYF. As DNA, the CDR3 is TGCGCCAGCAGCCAGATCCCCAGGGCTAGCGGGAGGGGCTCCTACGAGCAGTACTTC.